This T cell receptor (beta chain) emerged from a study of blood T cell repertoires in COVID-19. In germline, CDR1 is LGHNT, CDR2 FRNRAP. J was trimmed by 0 bases and V by 1 base; bases with no gene match: 7. This CDR3 has 20 residues. Individuals in the exposed group had encountered a COVID-19 case within 2 weeks preceding study entry. Under the authors' procedure: Estimated nucleated cell counts came from reference gene primer amplification. Data came from immunoSEQ multiplex PCR; TCRdb stores just in-frame clones and leaves some out. V, J and clone size reflect that table, while D and trimming were determined from the DNA. The table shows approximately 270,000 clones, with under 95% occurring only once.

The receptor was derived from a man in his forties who had been exposed to COVID-19. The sequenced material came from PBMCs or T cells enriched from blood (not recorded which). J is TRBJ2-6 and V is TRBV12-5; TRBD1 matches 12 bases. CDR3 coding DNA: TGTGCTAGTGGTTTGGCGGGACAGGGGGCGGCAAGCTCTGGGGCCAACGTCCTGACTTTC. It yields the protein CASGLAGQGAASSGANVLTF.